The 8 T cell receptor beta chains listed next were all sequenced from one sample in a study of shared T cell receptors in the human thymus. Clones were sequenced by immunoSEQ multiplex PCR, and TCRdb holds only the in-frame ones, with some missing. The profile covers some 640,000 clones, with more than 70% appearing a single time and 0.0094% taken by the ten largest. These data were also reused for a study on human thymus T cells.

What was sequenced was thymocytes. These receptors were taken from a boy in the first two years of life with a congenital heart defect.

This clone has a handful of counts. The chain recombines TRBV10-3 with TRBJ2-7; D is possibly TRBD1 (6 bases). CDR3 length equals 18 residues. Trimming pared 2 bases from V and 4 bases from J, leaving 24 bases between. Germline values: CDR1 ENHRY, CDR2 SYGVKD. CDR3 in amino acids: CAISEVLAGAGAIYEQYF. The DNA for the CDR3 is TGTGCCATCAGTGAGGTCTTGGCTGGGGCAGGGGCGATATACGAGCAGTACTTC.

The chain is built from TRBV5-1 and TRBJ1-2, with D tentatively TRBD1 (6 bases). The V gene's germline CDR1 is SGHRS and CDR2 YFSETQ. V was pared by 4 bases and J by 4 bases, with 14 bases between. CDR3 length: 14 amino acids. The CDR3 spells CASSHPGAGYGYTF. CDR3 coding DNA: TGCGCCAGCAGCCATCCAGGGGCAGGCTATGGCTACACCTTC.

A few counts support this clone. V is TRBV7-3 and J is TRBJ2-6; possibly TRBD2 for D (6 bases). The CDR3 sequence is 18 residues long. From germline, CDR1 is SGHTA and CDR2 FQGTGA. Trimming pared 1 base from V and 2 bases from J, leaving 15 bases between. The CDR3 protein is CASSLRDGGGPGANVLTF. CDR3 nucleotide sequence: TGTGCCAGCAGCTTAAGGGACGGGGGAGGCCCTGGGGCCAACGTCCTGACTTTC.

This sequence joins TRBV7-2 and TRBJ2-7; TRBD2 agrees at 8 bases. With V trimmed by 1 base and J by 8 bases, 13 bases remained unmatched. The CDR3 length is 16 residues. Germline CDR1 and CDR2: SGHTA and FQGNSA. Here the CDR3 reads CASSLEGKLAAFQQYF. CDR3 DNA: TGTGCCAGCAGCTTAGAGGGAAAACTAGCGGCGTTCCAGCAGTACTTC.

This clone was counted once. The CDR3 is CASSLRTGEVAGTEAFF. CDR3 DNA sequence: TGTGCCAGCAGCTTGAGGACAGGGGAGGTTGCGGGTACTGAAGCTTTCTTT. V is TRBV7-8 and J is TRBJ1-1, with TRBD1 identical over 9 bases. Germline V gene lookup returns CDR1 SGHVS and CDR2 FQNEAQ. Trimming took 3 bases from V and 5 from J; bases not matched to a gene: 13. This CDR3 has 17 amino acids.

J is TRBJ2-4 and V is TRBV10-3; D possibly corresponds to TRBD1 (6 bases). Germline V gives CDR1 ENHRY, CDR2 SYGVKD. V dropped 4 bases and J dropped 0 bases, with 13 bases sitting between them. The length of the CDR3 is 16 residues. The CDR3 DNA reads as TGTGCCATCAGTGTGGATTGGGGGCCAGCCAAAAACATTCAGTACTTC. Its translation is CAISVDWGPAKNIQYF.

The rearrangement links TRBV12-5 to TRBJ2-3; 9 nucleotides line up with TRBD2. Germline values: CDR1 LGHNT, CDR2 FRNRAP. The CDR3 is made up of 19 amino acids. The trim removed 2 bases at V and 2 bases at J, leaving 14 bases unmatched. The CDR3 spells CASGLSVKGASGDTDTQYF. CDR3 bases: TGTGCTAGTGGTTTGTCGGTGAAGGGGGCTAGCGGGGACACAGATACGCAGTATTTT.

This clone was seen a few times. The chain recombines TRBV5-6 with TRBJ2-1; tentatively, D is TRBD2 (6 bases). Looked up from germline, CDR1 is SGHDT and CDR2 is YYEEEE. This CDR3 is built from 14 residues. The ends were cut back, 5 bases at V and 9 bases at J, with 18 bases in the middle. The CDR3, as DNA: TGTGCCAGCAGGCATCGGAGGGTTGGGGCTGAGCAGTTCTTC. Translated, it gives CASRHRRVGAEQFF.